Listed below are T cell receptor beta chains from one sample, sequenced in a study of fetal regulatory T cell absence and autoimmunity. Profiling relied on immunoSEQ multiplex PCR, and the TCRdb table lists in-frame clones only, not all of them. The sample includes approximately 46,000 clones, roughly four fifths of them seen just once. Material: cord blood. Receptor source: a newborn boy with IPEX syndrome. Both conserved end residues are part of each CDR3. The order of the fields is clone size, D gene, V gene, J gene, CDR3 DNA, CDR3 protein. The D gene is left open where the match is weak. A clone size is listed for some rows: how often the clone was seen (once, few, many), or a class if it is expanded.

clone_size: once
d_call: NA
v_call: TRBV30
j_call: TRBJ2-2
cdr3_nt: TGTGCCTGGAGTGTAGGGAGCCCCGGGGAGCTGTTTTTT
cdr3_aa: CAWSVGSPGELFF

clone_size: NA
d_call: NA
v_call: TRBV19
j_call: TRBJ2-7
cdr3_nt: TGTGCCAGTAGCCCGGGACTCCCCTACGAGCAGTACTTC
cdr3_aa: CASSPGLPYEQYF

clone_size: NA
d_call: NA
v_call: TRBV6-5
j_call: TRBJ2-7
cdr3_nt: TGTGCCAGCAGCGGGATAGGGTTGGCCCACGAGCAGTACTTC
cdr3_aa: CASSGIGLAHEQYF

clone_size: NA
d_call: NA
v_call: TRBV14
j_call: TRBJ1-1
cdr3_nt: TGTGCCAGCAGCCAACGTTTGAACACTGAAGCTTTCTTT
cdr3_aa: CASSQRLNTEAFF

clone_size: NA
d_call: TRBD2
v_call: TRBV7-2
j_call: TRBJ2-7
cdr3_nt: TGTGCCAGCAGCCCGATTGGCCAGCGGGGGACCTACGAGCAGTACTTC
cdr3_aa: CASSPIGQRGTYEQYF

clone_size: NA
d_call: TRBD1
v_call: TRBV9
j_call: TRBJ1-2
cdr3_nt: TGTGCCAGCAGCGTAGGGGGCAGGACAGGGGCGGAAAGCTATGGCTACACCTTC
cdr3_aa: CASSVGGRTGAESYGYTF

clone_size: NA
d_call: TRBD2
v_call: TRBV19
j_call: TRBJ2-2
cdr3_nt: TGTGCCAGTAGTATACGGAAACTAGCGGGAGGGGAGGTCACCGGGGAGCTGTTTTTT
cdr3_aa: CASSIRKLAGGEVTGELFF

clone_size: NA
d_call: NA
v_call: TRBV19
j_call: TRBJ2-5
cdr3_nt: TGTGCCAGTAGTTCTAGCCGGCGGGAGACCCAGTACTTC
cdr3_aa: CASSSSRRETQYF

clone_size: NA
d_call: NA
v_call: TRBV29-1
j_call: TRBJ2-3
cdr3_nt: TGCAGCGTTGAAGACCCTACAGGGTACAGCACAGATACGCAGTATTTT
cdr3_aa: CSVEDPTGYSTDTQYF

clone_size: NA
d_call: NA
v_call: TRBV5-1
j_call: TRBJ2-2
cdr3_nt: TGCGCCAGCAGCCAGACAGGAGGGAGATACACCGGGGAGCTGTTTTTT
cdr3_aa: CASSQTGGRYTGELFF

clone_size: NA
d_call: TRBD1
v_call: TRBV5-8
j_call: TRBJ1-2
cdr3_nt: TGTGCCAGCAGCTTGTGGGGCAGGGGGCATAACTATGGCTACACCTTC
cdr3_aa: CASSLWGRGHNYGYTF

clone_size: few
d_call: NA
v_call: TRBV4-1
j_call: TRBJ1-4
cdr3_nt: TGCGCCAGCAGCCGACCTGGGCAGGGGCCAGAAAAACTGTTTTTT
cdr3_aa: CASSRPGQGPEKLFF

clone_size: NA
d_call: NA
v_call: TRBV10-2
j_call: TRBJ2-4
cdr3_nt: TGCGCCAGCAGTGAGGGGGCCAAAAACATTCAGTACTTC
cdr3_aa: CASSEGAKNIQYF

clone_size: NA
d_call: NA
v_call: TRBV5-4
j_call: TRBJ2-7
cdr3_nt: TGTGCCAGCAGCTTGCCGGGGACTTCCTCCTACGAGCAGTACTTC
cdr3_aa: CASSLPGTSSYEQYF